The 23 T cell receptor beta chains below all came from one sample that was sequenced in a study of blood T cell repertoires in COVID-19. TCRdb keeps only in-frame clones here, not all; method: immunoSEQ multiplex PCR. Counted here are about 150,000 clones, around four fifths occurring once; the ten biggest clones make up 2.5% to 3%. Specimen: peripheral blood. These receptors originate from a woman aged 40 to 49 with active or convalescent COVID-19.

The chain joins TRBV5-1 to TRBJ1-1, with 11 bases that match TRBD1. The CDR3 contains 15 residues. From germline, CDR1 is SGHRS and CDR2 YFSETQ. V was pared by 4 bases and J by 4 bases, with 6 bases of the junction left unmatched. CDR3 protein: CASSGRDRGSTEAFF. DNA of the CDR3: TGCGCCAGCAGCGGAAGGGACAGGGGGTCCACTGAAGCTTTCTTT. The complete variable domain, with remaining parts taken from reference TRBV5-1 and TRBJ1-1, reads KAGVTQTPRYLIKTRGQQVTLSCSPISGHRSVSWYQQTPGQGLQFLFEYFSETQRNKGNFPGRFSGRQFSNSRSEMNVSTLELGDSALYLCASSGRDRGSTEAFFGQGTRLTVV.

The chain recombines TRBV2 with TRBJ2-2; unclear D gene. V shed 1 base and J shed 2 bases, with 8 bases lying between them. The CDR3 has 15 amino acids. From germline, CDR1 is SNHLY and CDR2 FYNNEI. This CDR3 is CASSEVRTNTGELFF. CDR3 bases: TGTGCCAGCAGTGAAGTTCGAACTAACACCGGGGAGCTGTTTTTT.

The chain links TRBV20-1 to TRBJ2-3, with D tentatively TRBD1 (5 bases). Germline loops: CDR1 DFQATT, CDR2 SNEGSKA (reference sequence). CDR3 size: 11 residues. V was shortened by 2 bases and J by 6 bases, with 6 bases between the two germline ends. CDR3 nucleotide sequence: TGCAGTGCTAGAAAGGGGGATACGCAGTATTTT. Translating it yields CSARKGDTQYF.

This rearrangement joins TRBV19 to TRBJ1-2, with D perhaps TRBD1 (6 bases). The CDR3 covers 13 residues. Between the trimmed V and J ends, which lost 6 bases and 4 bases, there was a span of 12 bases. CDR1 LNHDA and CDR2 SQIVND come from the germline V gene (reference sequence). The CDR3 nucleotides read TGTGCCAGTAGCAACAGGGCTGTCTATGGCTACACCTTC. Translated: CASSNRAVYGYTF. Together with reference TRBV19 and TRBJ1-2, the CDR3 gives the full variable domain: DGGITQSPKYLFRKEGQNVTLSCEQNLNHDAMYWYRQDPGQGLRLIYYSQIVNDFQKGDIAEGYSVSREKKESFPLTVTSAQKNPTAFYLCASSNRAVYGYTFGSGTRLTVV.

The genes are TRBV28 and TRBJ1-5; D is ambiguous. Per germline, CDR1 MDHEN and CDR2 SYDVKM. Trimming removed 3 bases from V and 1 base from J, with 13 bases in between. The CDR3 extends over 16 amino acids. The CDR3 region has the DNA TGTGCCAGCAGTTTTAGGTACAGCCGGAGCAATCAGCCCCAGCATTTT. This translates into CASSFRYSRSNQPQHF.

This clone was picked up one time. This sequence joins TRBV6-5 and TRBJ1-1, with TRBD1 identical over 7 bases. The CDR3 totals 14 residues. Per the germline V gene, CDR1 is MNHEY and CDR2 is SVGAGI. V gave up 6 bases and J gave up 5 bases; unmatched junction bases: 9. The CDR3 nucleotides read TGTGCCAGCAGCCCCCAGGACAGGAGTACTGAAGCTTTCTTT. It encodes CASSPQDRSTEAFF.

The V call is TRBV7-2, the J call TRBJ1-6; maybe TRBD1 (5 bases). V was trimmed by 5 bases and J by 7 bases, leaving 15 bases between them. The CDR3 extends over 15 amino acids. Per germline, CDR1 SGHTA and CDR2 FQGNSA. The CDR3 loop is CASSPGGVRNSPLHF. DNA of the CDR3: TGTGCCAGCAGCCCCGGGGGGGTGCGGAATTCACCCCTCCACTTT.

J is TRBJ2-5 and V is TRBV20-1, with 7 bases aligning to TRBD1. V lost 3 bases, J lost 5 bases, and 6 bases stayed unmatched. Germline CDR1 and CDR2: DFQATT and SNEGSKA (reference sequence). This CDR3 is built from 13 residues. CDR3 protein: CSASLGGRETQYF. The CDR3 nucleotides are TGCAGTGCTAGTCTAGGGGGCAGGGAGACCCAGTACTTC.

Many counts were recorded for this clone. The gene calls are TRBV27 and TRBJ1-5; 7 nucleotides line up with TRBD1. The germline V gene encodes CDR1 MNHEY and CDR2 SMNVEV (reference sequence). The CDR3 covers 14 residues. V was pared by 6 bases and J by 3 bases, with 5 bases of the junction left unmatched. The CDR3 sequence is CASRGGGNNQPQHF. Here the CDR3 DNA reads TGTGCCAGCAGAGGAGGGGGCAACAATCAGCCCCAGCATTTT.

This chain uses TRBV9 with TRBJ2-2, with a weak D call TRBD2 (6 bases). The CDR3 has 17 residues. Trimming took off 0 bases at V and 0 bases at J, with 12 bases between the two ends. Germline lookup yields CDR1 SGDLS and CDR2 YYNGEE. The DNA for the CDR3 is TGTGCCAGCAGCGTAGCCGGGACGGGGGCGAACACCGGGGAGCTGTTTTTT. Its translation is CASSVAGTGANTGELFF.

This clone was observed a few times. CDR3 coding DNA: TGTGCCAGCAGCAAGGGTGAGGGAAAAAACAATCAGCCCCAGCATTTT. Amino acids: CASSKGEGKNNQPQHF. The V and J genes are TRBV21-1 and TRBJ1-5. TRBV21-1 is given as a pseudogene. There are 16 residues in the CDR3.

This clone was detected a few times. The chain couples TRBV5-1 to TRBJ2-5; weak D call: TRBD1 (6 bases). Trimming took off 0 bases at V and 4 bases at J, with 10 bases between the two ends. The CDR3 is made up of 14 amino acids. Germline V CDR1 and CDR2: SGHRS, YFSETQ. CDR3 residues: CASSLGQGRETQYF. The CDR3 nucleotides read TGCGCCAGCAGCTTGGGTCAGGGGAGAGAGACCCAGTACTTC. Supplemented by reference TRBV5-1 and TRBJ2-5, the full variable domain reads KAGVTQTPRYLIKTRGQQVTLSCSPISGHRSVSWYQQTPGQGLQFLFEYFSETQRNKGNFPGRFSGRQFSNSRSEMNVSTLELGDSALYLCASSLGQGRETQYFGPGTRLLVL.

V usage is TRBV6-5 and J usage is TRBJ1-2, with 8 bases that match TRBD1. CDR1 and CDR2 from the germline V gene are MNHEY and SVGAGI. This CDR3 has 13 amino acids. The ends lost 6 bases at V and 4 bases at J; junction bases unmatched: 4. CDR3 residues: CASRGTGSYGYTF. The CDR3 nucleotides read TGTGCCAGCAGAGGGACAGGTAGCTATGGCTACACCTTC.

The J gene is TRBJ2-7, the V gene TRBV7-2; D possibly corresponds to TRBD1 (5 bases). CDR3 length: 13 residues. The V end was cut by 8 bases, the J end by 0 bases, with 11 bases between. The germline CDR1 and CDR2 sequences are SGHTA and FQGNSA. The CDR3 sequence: CASRQISSYEQYF. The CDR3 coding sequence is TGTGCCAGCCGACAGATAAGCTCCTACGAGCAGTACTTC.

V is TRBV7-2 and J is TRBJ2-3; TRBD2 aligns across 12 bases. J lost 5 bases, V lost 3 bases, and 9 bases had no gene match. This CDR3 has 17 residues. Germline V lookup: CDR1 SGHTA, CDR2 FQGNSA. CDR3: CASSFTSGRPQVDTQYF. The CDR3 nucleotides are TGTGCCAGCAGCTTCACTAGCGGGAGGCCTCAGGTAGATACGCAGTATTTT.

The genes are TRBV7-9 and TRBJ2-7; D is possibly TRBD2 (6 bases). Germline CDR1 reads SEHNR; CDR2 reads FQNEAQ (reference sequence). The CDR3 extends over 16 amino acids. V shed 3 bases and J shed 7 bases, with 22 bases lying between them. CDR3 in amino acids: CASSFPHAGRPEEQYF. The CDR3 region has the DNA TGTGCCAGCAGCTTCCCTCACGCGGGGCGACCGGAGGAGCAGTACTTC.

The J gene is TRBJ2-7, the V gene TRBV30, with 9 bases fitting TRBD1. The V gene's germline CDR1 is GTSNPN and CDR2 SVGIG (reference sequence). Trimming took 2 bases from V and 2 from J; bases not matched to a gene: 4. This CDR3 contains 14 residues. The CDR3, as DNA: TGTGCCTGGAGTCGGGGGACAGGGACCTACGAGCAGTACTTC. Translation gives CAWSRGTGTYEQYF. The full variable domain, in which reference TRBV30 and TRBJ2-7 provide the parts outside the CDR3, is SQTIHQWPATLVQPVGSPLSLECTVEGTSNPNLYWYRQAAGRGLQLLFYSVGIGQISSEVPQNLSASRPQDRQFILSSKKLLLSDSGFYLCAWSRGTGTYEQYFGPGTRLTVT.

CDR3 nucleotides: TGTGCCAGCAGTGCGGGACAGGGCGTACACGAGCAGTACTTC. Translation: CASSAGQGVHEQYF. The chain has TRBV2 and TRBJ2-7; 9 nucleotides agree with TRBD1. Per germline, CDR1 SNHLY and CDR2 FYNNEI. CDR3 size: 14 residues. The V and J ends lost 4 bases and 5 bases, in that order; junction bases with no gene match: 6. Full variable domain (outside the CDR3, taken from reference TRBV2 and TRBJ2-7): EPEVTQTPSHQVTQMGQEVILRCVPISNHLYFYWYRQILGQKVEFLVSFYNNEISEKSEIFDDQFSVERPDGSNFTLKIRSTKLEDSAMYFCASSAGQGVHEQYFGPGTRLTVT.

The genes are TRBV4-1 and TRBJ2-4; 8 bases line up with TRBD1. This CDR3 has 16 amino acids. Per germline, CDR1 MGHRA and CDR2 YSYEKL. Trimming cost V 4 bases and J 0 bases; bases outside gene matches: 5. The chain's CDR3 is CASSRLTGEAKNIQYF. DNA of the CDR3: TGCGCCAGCAGCCGACTGACAGGGGAAGCCAAAAACATTCAGTACTTC.

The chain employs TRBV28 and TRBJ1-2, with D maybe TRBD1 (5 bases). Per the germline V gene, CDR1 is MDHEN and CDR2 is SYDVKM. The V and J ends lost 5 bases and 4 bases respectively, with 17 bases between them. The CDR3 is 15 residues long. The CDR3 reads CASSTGGQGTYGYTF. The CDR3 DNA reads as TGTGCCAGCAGTACCGGTGGGCAGGGTACCTATGGCTACACCTTC.

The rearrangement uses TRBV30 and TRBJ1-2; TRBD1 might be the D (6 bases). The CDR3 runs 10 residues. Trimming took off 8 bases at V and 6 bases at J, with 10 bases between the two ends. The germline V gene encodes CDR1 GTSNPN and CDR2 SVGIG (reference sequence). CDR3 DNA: TGTGCCGGCGCAGGGGATGGCTACACCTTC. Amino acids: CAGAGDGYTF.

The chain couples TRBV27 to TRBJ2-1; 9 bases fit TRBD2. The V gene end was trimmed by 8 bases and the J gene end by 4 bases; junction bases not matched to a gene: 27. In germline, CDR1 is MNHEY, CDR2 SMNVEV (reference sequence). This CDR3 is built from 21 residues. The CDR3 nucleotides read TGTGCCAGCTTACTATATCCACCGACTAGCGGCCACCCCAACTCTTACAATGAGCAGTTCTTC. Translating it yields CASLLYPPTSGHPNSYNEQFF.

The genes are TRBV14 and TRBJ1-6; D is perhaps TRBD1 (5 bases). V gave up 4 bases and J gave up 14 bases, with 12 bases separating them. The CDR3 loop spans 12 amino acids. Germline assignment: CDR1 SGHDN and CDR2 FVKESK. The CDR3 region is CASSRAGLALHF. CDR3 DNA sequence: TGTGCCAGCAGCCGGGCGGGACTTGCCCTCCACTTT.